This passage covers 31 T cell receptor beta chains from one sample sequenced in a study of blood T cell repertoires in COVID-19. Repertoires were generated with immunoSEQ multiplex PCR, while TCRdb's copy carries only in-frame clones and drops some. The sample has some 320,000 clones, approximately 89% seen once. Input material: peripheral blood. All receptors come from a woman aged 30 to 39 with COVID-19, enrolled during active disease.

The J gene is TRBJ2-3, the V gene TRBV6-4, with TRBD1 identical over 11 bases. This CDR3 has 15 residues. Germline CDR1 MRHNA, CDR2 SNTAGT. J was trimmed by 7 bases and V by 3 bases; bases with no gene match: 6. For the CDR3, the DNA is TGTGCCAGCAGTGAGGGGACAGGGGGTGGAAATACGCAGTATTTT. This sequence encodes CASSEGTGGGNTQYF.

The chain joins TRBV19 to TRBJ2-4, with 8 bases matching TRBD1. V lost 6 bases and J lost 7; bases outside the gene matches: 8. Germline CDR1 and CDR2: LNHDA and SQIVND (reference sequence). The CDR3 spans 14 residues. CDR3 region: CASRPGGSWNIQYF. DNA of the CDR3: TGTGCCAGTAGGCCAGGGGGCTCGTGGAACATTCAGTACTTC.

The chain links TRBV5-1 to TRBJ1-2; a possible D gene is TRBD1 (6 bases). CDR3 length equals 14 residues. V lost 0 bases and J lost 3, with 9 bases in between. Germline V CDR1 and CDR2: SGHRS, YFSETQ. The CDR3 bases are TGCGCCAGCAGCTTGGGGACAGCCGACTATGGCTACACCTTC. Its translation is CASSLGTADYGYTF.

The chain employs TRBV14 and TRBJ1-1; no firm D call. V shed 2 bases and J shed 4 bases, with 11 bases lying between them. Germline V gene data show CDR1 as SGHDN and CDR2 as FVKESK. The CDR3 loop spans 14 amino acids. The CDR3 is CASSQSVAGTEAFF. The CDR3 bases are TGTGCCAGCAGCCAATCCGTGGCTGGCACTGAAGCTTTCTTT.

The gene calls are TRBV15 and TRBJ2-3; D gene ambiguous. This CDR3 has 15 residues. Germline V CDR1 and CDR2: LNHNV, YYDKDF (reference sequence). V gave up 6 bases and J gave up 1 base, with 14 bases separating them. This chain's CDR3 is CATSSRRVRTDTQYF. The DNA for the CDR3 is TGTGCCACCAGTTCCCGCCGGGTCCGCACAGATACGCAGTATTTT.

CDR3 in DNA: TGTGCCAGCAGCTTAGAGCGGCTGGGACAGGGGAGGGCCGGGGAGCTGTTTTTT. As protein: CASSLERLGQGRAGELFF. The V and J genes are TRBV7-8 and TRBJ2-2; 10 nucleotides match TRBD1. CDR1 and CDR2 (germline): SGHVS, FQNEAQ. The junction had 11 bases not matched to a gene; V was cut back by 1 base and J by 6 bases. The CDR3 sequence is 18 residues long.

The chain carries TRBV19 and TRBJ2-7, with TRBD1 matching over 11 bases. This CDR3 region has 16 residues. Germline-derived CDR1 and CDR2 are LNHDA and SQIVND (reference sequence). The ends lost 5 bases at V and 2 bases at J; junction bases unmatched: 8. For the CDR3, the DNA is TGTGCCAGTAGTTTAGGGCCGGGACAGGGGGCCTACGAGCAGTACTTC. This encodes CASSLGPGQGAYEQYF.

V usage is TRBV21-1 and J usage is TRBJ2-7; no DNA check was done on the table's D call, TRBD1. TRBV21-1 is marked as a pseudogene. The CDR3 length is 17 residues. The CDR3 nucleotides read TGTGCCAGCAGCATTCCGCTTATGAGACAAGGCGCCTACGAGCAGTACTTC. This gives the protein CASSIPLMRQGAYEQYF.

The table lists this clone with a count of one. The chain combines TRBV6-5 with TRBJ2-7, with D unclear. The CDR3 consists of 14 residues. With 6 bases removed from V and 1 base from J, the gap between germline ends came to 13 bases. Per germline, CDR1 MNHEY and CDR2 SVGAGI. In nucleotides, the CDR3 is TGTGCCAGCAGCTACACTGGAGCGTCCTACGAGCAGTACTTC. Protein product: CASSYTGASYEQYF.

This chain connects TRBV18 to TRBJ2-3; tentative D call: TRBD2 (5 bases). The V gene's germline CDR1 is KGHSH and CDR2 LQKENI. The CDR3 runs to 14 residues. The V gene lost 6 bases and the J gene lost 1 base, with 11 bases spanning the gap. The CDR3 coding sequence is TGTGCCAGCTCTCTCGTCGGGGGCACAGATACGCAGTATTTT. It encodes CASSLVGGTDTQYF.

V is TRBV12-3 or TRBV12-4 and J is TRBJ2-1; TRBD1 is a possible D gene (6 bases). V dropped 7 bases and J dropped 6 bases, with 13 bases sitting between them. The CDR3 has 13 amino acids. CDR3 in amino acids: CASTTWGRNEQFF. The CDR3 coding sequence is TGTGCCAGCACCACTTGGGGGCGCAATGAGCAGTTCTTC.

This chain joins TRBV11-2 and TRBJ1-2, with 9 nucleotides matching TRBD1. V was pared by 1 base and J by 4 bases, with 4 bases of the junction left unmatched. Germline loops: CDR1 SGHAT, CDR2 FQNNGV. There are 15 residues in the CDR3. CDR3 amino acids: CASSLVGTGSYGYTF. The CDR3 nucleotides are TGTGCCAGCAGCTTAGTAGGGACAGGGTCCTATGGCTACACCTTC.

The chain combines TRBV5-1 with TRBJ2-5, with D maybe TRBD1 (6 bases). V lost 7 bases, J lost 1 base, and 11 bases lay in between. Germline V CDR1 and CDR2: SGHRS, YFSETQ. The CDR3 is 13 residues long. The CDR3 loop reads CASGQTPQETQYF. CDR3 DNA: TGCGCCAGCGGACAGACCCCCCAAGAGACCCAGTACTTC.

The DNA for the CDR3 is TGTGCCAGCAGCCGCTCGGGACAGGGGGAAGAGACCCAGTACTTC. Translation gives CASSRSGQGEETQYF. V and J are TRBV5-4 and TRBJ2-5; 11 bases are a match to TRBD1. The germline V gene encodes CDR1 SGHNT and CDR2 YYREEE (reference sequence). This CDR3 region has 15 residues. With 4 bases clipped from V and 3 bases from J, the junction kept 5 bases outside the gene matches.

The J gene is TRBJ2-2, the V gene TRBV7-8; 9 bases match TRBD1. Germline assignment: CDR1 SGHVS and CDR2 FQNEAQ. The CDR3 runs to 16 residues. The junction had 6 bases not matched to a gene; V was cut back by 0 bases and J by 7 bases. The CDR3 DNA reads as TGTGCCAGCAGCTTAGCGGGGACAGGGTATAACGGGGAGCTGTTTTTT. Protein product: CASSLAGTGYNGELFF.

The chain couples TRBV6-1 to TRBJ1-1, with 11 bases lining up with TRBD1. This CDR3 comprises 18 residues. Losses at the gene ends were 4 bases for V and 7 bases for J; bases not matched to a gene: 17. CDR1 and CDR2 from the germline V gene are MNHNS and SASEGT. The CDR3 DNA follows: TGTGCCAGCAGTGCAACCCGATTGGGGACAGGGGGAGGAGTTGAAGCTTTCTTT. As protein: CASSATRLGTGGGVEAFF.

The chain couples TRBV6-6 to TRBJ1-3; D not certain. Germline loops: CDR1 MNHNY, CDR2 SVGAGI (reference sequence). This CDR3 comprises 14 residues. Between the trimmed V and J ends, which lost 5 bases and 1 base, there was a span of 9 bases. In DNA form, the CDR3 reads TGTGCCAGCAGTGGCGGATTTTCTGGAAACACCATATATTTT. Protein sequence: CASSGGFSGNTIYF.

The gene calls are TRBV28 and TRBJ2-3, with 13 bases that match TRBD2. J gave up 2 bases and V 5 bases, and 10 bases lay outside the gene matches. CDR3 length equals 18 residues. Germline V gene sequence: CDR1 MDHEN, CDR2 SYDVKM. This chain's CDR3 is CASSAGRLAGGPTDTQYF. Written as DNA, the CDR3 is TGTGCCAGCAGTGCGGGTCGACTAGCGGGGGGCCCCACAGATACGCAGTATTTT.

This chain joins TRBV28 and TRBJ1-4; the match to TRBD1 covers 9 bases. The trim removed 2 bases at V and 7 bases at J, leaving 11 bases unmatched. CDR1 MDHEN and CDR2 SYDVKM come from the germline V gene. The CDR3 runs to 17 residues. CDR3 sequence reads: CASSLLGTGREGEKLFF. The CDR3 nucleotides are TGTGCCAGCAGTTTACTTGGGACAGGGCGAGAAGGTGAAAAACTGTTTTTT.

The chain is built from TRBV5-4 and TRBJ1-2, with D possibly matching TRBD1 (5 bases). The CDR3 is made up of 13 amino acids. The V and J ends lost 3 bases and 4 bases respectively, with 10 bases between them. Per the germline V gene, CDR1 is SGHNT and CDR2 is YYREEE (reference sequence). CDR3 amino acids: CASSWGQGYGYTF. The CDR3 coding sequence is TGTGCCAGCAGCTGGGGCCAGGGCTATGGCTACACCTTC.

The chain uses TRBV2 and TRBJ1-4; D gene ambiguous. CDR1 and CDR2 (germline): SNHLY, FYNNEI. The CDR3 sequence is 14 residues long. V was trimmed by 1 base and J by 5 bases, leaving 8 bases between them. CDR3 sequence reads: CASSEDLWNEKLFF. The CDR3, as DNA: TGTGCCAGCAGTGAAGACTTATGGAATGAAAAACTGTTTTTT.

The chain carries TRBV6-5 and TRBJ1-1, with D hard to call. This CDR3 contains 15 residues. Germline-derived CDR1 and CDR2 are MNHEY and SVGAGI. Trimming removed 3 bases at V and 4 bases at J, with 15 bases between. The DNA of the CDR3 is TGTGCCAGCAGTTATCGGGAAGGTTTAGGCACTGAAGCTTTCTTT. Amino acids: CASSYREGLGTEAFF.

This clone was seen a single time. The rearrangement links TRBV3-1 (or the pseudogene TRBV3-2) to TRBJ1-5; D is perhaps TRBD1 (5 bases). Germline V lookup: CDR1 LGHDT, CDR2 YNNKEL (reference sequence). The CDR3 spans 16 residues. V was trimmed by 0 bases and J by 7 bases, leaving 16 bases between them. CDR3 in DNA: TGTGCCAGCAGCCAAGATGTGGCAGGGTTGGGCCAGCCCCAGCATTTT. It encodes CASSQDVAGLGQPQHF.

This chain connects TRBV7-2 to TRBJ1-1; perhaps TRBD1 as D (6 bases). This CDR3 has 15 residues. V lost 5 bases to trimming and J lost 6 bases, with 19 bases between them. Germline V gene sequence: CDR1 SGHTA, CDR2 FQGNSA. The CDR3 nucleotides are TGTGCCAGCAGCCGTCACAGGGTTGAGGGGGCTGAAGCTTTCTTT. Encoded protein: CASSRHRVEGAEAFF.

The chain carries TRBV12-3 or TRBV12-4 and TRBJ1-2; D unresolved. This CDR3 spans 11 amino acids. Trimming removed 1 base at V and 8 bases at J, with 5 bases between. CDR3 sequence (DNA): TGTGCCAGCAGTTTAGGGCACGGCTACACCTTC. It translates to CASSLGHGYTF.

V is TRBV10-1 and J is TRBJ2-5; maybe TRBD2 (5 bases). Germline V gene data show CDR1 as WNHNN and CDR2 as SYGVQD (reference sequence). V was pared by 2 bases and J by 3 bases, with 16 bases between. This CDR3 comprises 16 residues. Here the CDR3 reads CASSETLSGSEETQYF. The DNA for the CDR3 is TGCGCCAGCAGTGAGACTTTATCGGGGAGCGAAGAGACCCAGTACTTC.

V usage is TRBV19 and J usage is TRBJ1-2; possibly TRBD1 for D (5 bases). The germline V and J ends were trimmed by 3 bases and 2 bases, with 13 bases remaining between them. Per the germline V gene, CDR1 is LNHDA and CDR2 is SQIVND (reference sequence). This CDR3 is 15 amino acids long. In nucleotides, the CDR3 is TGTGCCAGTAGTATCTTTTCGGGGGGAAACTATGGCTACACCTTC. Amino acid sequence: CASSIFSGGNYGYTF.

V and J are TRBV10-2 and TRBJ1-6; 7 bases are a match to TRBD1. V lost 7 bases to trimming and J lost 7 bases; unmatched junction nucleotides: 7. CDR1 and CDR2 from the germline V gene are WSHSY and SAAADI. The CDR3 runs 14 residues. The CDR3 reads CASMGQGGNSPLHF. The CDR3 region has the DNA TGCGCCAGCATGGGGCAGGGGGGAAATTCACCCCTCCACTTT.

The chain is built from TRBV11-2 and TRBJ1-2; D is uncertain. CDR3 length equals 13 residues. From germline, CDR1 is SGHAT and CDR2 FQNNGV. V lost 1 base and J 2 bases, leaving 5 bases between the germline ends. The CDR3 DNA follows: TGTGCCAGCAGCTTAGCACAAAACTATGGCTACACCTTC. Translating gives CASSLAQNYGYTF.

The chain combines TRBV19 with TRBJ1-3; 8 bases fit TRBD1. This CDR3 is 15 amino acids long. The V segment lost 2 bases and the J segment 4 bases; nucleotides outside the gene matches: 4. CDR1 and CDR2 (germline): LNHDA, SQIVND (reference sequence). CDR3 nucleotides: TGTGCCAGTAGTATAATAGGGACAGGCGGAAACACCATATATTTT. It yields the protein CASSIIGTGGNTIYF.

V and J are TRBV6-5 and TRBJ2-7; 11 bases align to TRBD1. V lost 6 bases to trimming and J lost 1 base; unmatched junction nucleotides: 2. CDR1 and CDR2 from the germline V gene are MNHEY and SVGAGI. This CDR3 has 14 amino acids. CDR3 bases: TGTGCCAGCAGGTGGGACAGGGGGTCCTACGAGCAGTACTTC. Amino acid sequence: CASRWDRGSYEQYF.